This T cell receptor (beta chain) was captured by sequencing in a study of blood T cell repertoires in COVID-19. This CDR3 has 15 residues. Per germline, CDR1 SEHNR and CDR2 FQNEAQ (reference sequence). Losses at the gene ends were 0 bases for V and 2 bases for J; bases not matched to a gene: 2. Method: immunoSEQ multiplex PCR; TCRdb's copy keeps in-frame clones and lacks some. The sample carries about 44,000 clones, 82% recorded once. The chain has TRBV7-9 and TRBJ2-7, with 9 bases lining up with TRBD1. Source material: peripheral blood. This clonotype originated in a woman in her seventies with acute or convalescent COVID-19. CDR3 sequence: CASSLAGTGPYEQYF. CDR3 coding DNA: TGTGCCAGCAGCTTAGCGGGGACAGGGCCCTACGAGCAGTACTTC.